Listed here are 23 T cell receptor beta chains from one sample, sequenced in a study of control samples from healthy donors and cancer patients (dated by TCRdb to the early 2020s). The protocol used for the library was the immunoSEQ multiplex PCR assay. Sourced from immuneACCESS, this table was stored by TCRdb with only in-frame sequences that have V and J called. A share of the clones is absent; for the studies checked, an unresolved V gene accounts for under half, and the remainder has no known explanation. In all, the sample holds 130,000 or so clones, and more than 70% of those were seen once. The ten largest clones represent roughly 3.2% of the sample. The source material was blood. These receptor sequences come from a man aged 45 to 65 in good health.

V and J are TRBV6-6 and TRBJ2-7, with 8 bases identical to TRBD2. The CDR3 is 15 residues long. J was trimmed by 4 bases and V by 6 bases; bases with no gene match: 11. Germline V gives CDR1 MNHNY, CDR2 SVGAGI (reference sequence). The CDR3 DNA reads TGTGCCAGCAGCCCTGTATTAGCGGGGCCGTACGAGCAGTACTTC. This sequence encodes CASSPVLAGPYEQYF.

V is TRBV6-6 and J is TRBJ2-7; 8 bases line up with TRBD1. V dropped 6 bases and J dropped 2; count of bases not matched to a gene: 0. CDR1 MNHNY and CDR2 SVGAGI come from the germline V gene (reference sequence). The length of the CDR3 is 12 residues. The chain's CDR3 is CASRQGAYEQYF. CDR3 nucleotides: TGTGCCAGCAGACAGGGGGCCTACGAGCAGTACTTC.

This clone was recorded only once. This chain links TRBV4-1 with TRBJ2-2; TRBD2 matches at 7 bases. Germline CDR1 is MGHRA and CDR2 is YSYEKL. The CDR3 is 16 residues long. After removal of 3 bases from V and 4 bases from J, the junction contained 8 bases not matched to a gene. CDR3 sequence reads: CASSQNSQRGTGELFF. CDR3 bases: TGCGCCAGCAGCCAGAATTCCCAGCGGGGCACCGGGGAGCTGTTTTTT.

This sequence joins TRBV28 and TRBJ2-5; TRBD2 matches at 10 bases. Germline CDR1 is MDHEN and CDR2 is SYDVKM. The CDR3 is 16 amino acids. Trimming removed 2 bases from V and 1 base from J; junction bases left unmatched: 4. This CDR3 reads CASSLIQRGGQETQYF. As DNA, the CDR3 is TGTGCCAGCAGTTTAATCCAGCGGGGGGGCCAAGAGACCCAGTACTTC.

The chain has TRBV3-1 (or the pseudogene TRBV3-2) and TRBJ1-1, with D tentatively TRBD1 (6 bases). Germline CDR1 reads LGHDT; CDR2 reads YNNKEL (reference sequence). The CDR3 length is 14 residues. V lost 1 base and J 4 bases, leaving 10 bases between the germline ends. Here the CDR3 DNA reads TGTGCCAGCAGCCAAGGCGGACAGCCCACTGAAGCTTTCTTT. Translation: CASSQGGQPTEAFF.

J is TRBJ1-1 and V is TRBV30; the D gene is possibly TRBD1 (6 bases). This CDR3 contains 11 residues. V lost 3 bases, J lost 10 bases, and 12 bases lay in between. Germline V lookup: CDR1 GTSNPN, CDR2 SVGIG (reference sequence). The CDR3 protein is CAWRKTGRAFF. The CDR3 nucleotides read TGTGCCTGGAGGAAAACAGGGAGAGCTTTCTTT.

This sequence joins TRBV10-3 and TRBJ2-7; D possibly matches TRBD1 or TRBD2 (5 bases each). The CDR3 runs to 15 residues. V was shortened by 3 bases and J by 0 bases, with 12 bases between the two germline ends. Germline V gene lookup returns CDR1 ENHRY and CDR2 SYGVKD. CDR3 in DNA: TGTGCCATCAGTGATAGCCGGGGCCACTCCTACGAGCAGTACTTC. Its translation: CAISDSRGHSYEQYF.

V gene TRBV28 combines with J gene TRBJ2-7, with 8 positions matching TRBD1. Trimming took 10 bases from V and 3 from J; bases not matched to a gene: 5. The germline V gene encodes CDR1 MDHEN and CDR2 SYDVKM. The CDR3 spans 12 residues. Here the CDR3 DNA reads TGTGCCACCAGGACAGGGTACTACGAGCAGTACTTC. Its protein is CATRTGYYEQYF.

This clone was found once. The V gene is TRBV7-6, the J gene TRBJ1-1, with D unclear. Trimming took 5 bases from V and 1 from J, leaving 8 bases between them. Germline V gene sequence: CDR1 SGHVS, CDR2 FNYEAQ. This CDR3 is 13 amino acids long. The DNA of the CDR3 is TGTGCCAGCAGCCAAATAGAGAACACTGAAGCTTTCTTT. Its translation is CASSQIENTEAFF. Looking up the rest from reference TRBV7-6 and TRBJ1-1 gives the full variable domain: GAGVSQSPRYKVTKRGQDVALRCDPISGHVSLYWYRQALGQGPEFLTYFNYEAQQDKSGLPNDRFSAERPEGSISTLTIQRTEQRDSAMYRCASSQIENTEAFFGQGTRLTVV.

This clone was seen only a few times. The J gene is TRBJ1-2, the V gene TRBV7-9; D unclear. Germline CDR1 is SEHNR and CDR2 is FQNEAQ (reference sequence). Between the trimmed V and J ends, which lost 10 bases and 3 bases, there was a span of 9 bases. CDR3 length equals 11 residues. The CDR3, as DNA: TGTGCCACGACTGGGGACTATGGCTACACCTTC. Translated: CATTGDYGYTF.

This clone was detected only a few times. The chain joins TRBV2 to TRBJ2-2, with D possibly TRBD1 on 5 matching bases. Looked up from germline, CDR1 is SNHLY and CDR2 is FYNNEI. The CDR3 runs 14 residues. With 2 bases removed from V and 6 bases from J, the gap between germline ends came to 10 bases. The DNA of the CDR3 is TGTGCCAGCAGTGAAAGACAGTCGGCCGGGGAGCTGTTTTTT. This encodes CASSERQSAGELFF.

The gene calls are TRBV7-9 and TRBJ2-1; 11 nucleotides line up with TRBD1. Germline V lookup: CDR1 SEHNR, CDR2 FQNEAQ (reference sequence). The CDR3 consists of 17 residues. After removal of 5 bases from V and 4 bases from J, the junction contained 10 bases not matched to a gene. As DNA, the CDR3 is TGTGCCAGCAGCCCAGGACAGGGGGCATCCTATTACAATGAGCAGTTCTTC. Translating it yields CASSPGQGASYYNEQFF.

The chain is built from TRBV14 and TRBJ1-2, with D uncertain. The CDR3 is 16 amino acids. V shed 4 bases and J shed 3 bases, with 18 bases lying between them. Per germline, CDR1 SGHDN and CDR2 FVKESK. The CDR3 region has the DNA TGTGCCAGCAGCCCGTCCAGAAGAGTTGGGGACTATGGCTACACCTTC. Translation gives CASSPSRRVGDYGYTF.

CDR3 loop: CASSYRDPGANVLTF. The CDR3 DNA reads TGTGCCAGCAGTTATAGGGATCCTGGGGCCAACGTCCTGACTTTC. The rearrangement uses TRBV2 and TRBJ2-6; no definite D call. The CDR3 has 15 residues. Germline-derived CDR1 and CDR2 are SNHLY and FYNNEI. Trimming took off 5 bases at V and 2 bases at J, with 10 bases between the two ends.

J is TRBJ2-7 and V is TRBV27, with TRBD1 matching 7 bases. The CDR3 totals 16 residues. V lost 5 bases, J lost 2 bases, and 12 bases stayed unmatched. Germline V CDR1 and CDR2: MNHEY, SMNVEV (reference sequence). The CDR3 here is CASSPETGYEAYEQYF. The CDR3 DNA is TGTGCCAGCAGTCCCGAGACAGGGTATGAGGCCTACGAGCAGTACTTC.

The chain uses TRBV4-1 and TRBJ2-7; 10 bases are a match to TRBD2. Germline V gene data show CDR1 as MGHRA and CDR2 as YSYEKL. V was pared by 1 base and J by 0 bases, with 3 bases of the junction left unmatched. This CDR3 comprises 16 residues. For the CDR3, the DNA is TGCGCCAGCAGCCAAGGTCTAGCGGGGGTCTCCTACGAGCAGTACTTC. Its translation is CASSQGLAGVSYEQYF.

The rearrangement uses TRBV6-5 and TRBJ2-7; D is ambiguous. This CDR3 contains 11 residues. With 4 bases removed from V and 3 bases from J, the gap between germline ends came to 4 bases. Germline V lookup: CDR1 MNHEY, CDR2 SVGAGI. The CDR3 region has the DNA TGTGCCAGCAGTTTTCTCTACGAGCAGTACTTC. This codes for CASSFLYEQYF.

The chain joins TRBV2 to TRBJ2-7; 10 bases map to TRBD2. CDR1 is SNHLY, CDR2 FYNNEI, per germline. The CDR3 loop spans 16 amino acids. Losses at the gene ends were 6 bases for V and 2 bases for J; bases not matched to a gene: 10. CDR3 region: CASRDPSSGGTYEQYF. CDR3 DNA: TGTGCCAGCAGGGATCCTTCTAGCGGGGGAACCTACGAGCAGTACTTC. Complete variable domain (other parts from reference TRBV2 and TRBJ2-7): EPEVTQTPSHQVTQMGQEVILRCVPISNHLYFYWYRQILGQKVEFLVSFYNNEISEKSEIFDDQFSVERPDGSNFTLKIRSTKLEDSAMYFCASRDPSSGGTYEQYFGPGTRLTVT.

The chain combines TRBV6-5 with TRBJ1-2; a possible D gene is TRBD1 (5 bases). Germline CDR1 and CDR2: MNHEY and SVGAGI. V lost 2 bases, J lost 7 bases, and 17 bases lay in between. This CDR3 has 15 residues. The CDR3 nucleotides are TGTGCCAGCAGTTACCGGGTCAGCCAAAGGGGTGGCTACACCTTC. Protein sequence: CASSYRVSQRGGYTF.

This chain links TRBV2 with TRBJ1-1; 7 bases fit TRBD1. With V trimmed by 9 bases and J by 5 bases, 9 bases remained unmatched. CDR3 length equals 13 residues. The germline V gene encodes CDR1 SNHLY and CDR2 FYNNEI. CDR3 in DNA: TGTGCCAGGGGACAGAGCCTCGGGACTGAAGCTTTCTTT. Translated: CARGQSLGTEAFF.

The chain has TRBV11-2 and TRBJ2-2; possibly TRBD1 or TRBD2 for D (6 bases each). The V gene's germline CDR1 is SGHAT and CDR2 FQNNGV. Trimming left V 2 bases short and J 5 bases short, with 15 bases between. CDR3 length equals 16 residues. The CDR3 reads CASSLKGGQGTGELFF. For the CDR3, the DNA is TGTGCCAGCAGCTTAAAGGGGGGCCAAGGAACCGGGGAGCTGTTTTTT.

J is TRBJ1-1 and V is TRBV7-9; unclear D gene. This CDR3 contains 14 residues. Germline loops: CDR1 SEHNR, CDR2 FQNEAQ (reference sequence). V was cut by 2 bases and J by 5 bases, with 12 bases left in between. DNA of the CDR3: TGTGCCAGCAGCTTACGGGGTTATGAAACTGAAGCTTTCTTT. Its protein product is CASSLRGYETEAFF.

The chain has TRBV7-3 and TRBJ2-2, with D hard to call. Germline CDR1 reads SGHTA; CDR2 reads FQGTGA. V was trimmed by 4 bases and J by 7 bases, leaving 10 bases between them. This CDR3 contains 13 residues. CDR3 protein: CASSSSDDGELFF. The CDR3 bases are TGTGCCAGCAGCTCCTCGGACGACGGGGAGCTGTTTTTT.